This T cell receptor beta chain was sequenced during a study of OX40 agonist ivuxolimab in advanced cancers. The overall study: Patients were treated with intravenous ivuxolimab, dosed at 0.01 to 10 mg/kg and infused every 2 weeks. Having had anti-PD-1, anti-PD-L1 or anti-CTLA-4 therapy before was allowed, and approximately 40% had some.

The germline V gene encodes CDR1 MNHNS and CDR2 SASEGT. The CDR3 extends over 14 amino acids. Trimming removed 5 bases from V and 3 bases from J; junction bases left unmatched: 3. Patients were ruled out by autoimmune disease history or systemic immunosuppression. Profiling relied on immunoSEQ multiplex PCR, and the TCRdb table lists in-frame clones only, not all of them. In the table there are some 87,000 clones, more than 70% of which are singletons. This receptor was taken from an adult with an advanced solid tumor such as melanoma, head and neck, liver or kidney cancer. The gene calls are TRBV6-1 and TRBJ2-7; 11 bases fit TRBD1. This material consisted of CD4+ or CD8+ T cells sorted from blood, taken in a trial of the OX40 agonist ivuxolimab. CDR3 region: CASSQDRGHYEQYF. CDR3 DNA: TGTGCCAGCAGTCAGGACAGGGGGCACTACGAGCAGTACTTC.